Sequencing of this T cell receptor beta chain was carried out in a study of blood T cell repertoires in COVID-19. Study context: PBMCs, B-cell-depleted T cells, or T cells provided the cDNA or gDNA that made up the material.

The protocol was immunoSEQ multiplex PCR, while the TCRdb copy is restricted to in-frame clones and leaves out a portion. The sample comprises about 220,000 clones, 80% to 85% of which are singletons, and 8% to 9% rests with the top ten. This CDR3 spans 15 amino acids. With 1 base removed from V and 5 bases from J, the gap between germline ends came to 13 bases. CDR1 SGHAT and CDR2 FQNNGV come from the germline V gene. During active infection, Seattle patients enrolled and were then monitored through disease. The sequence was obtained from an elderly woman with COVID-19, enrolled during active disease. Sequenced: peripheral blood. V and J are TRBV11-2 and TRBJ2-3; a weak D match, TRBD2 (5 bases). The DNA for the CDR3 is TGTGCCAGCAGCTTAGCCTTATTAGGAGGAGATACGCAGTATTTT. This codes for CASSLALLGGDTQYF.